This T cell receptor (beta chain) came from a study of tumor-infiltrating lymphocytes in localized non-small cell lung cancer. Findings and limits, study-wide: Tumors had more T cell infiltration than uninvolved lung, per TCRbeta sequencing and CD3 counts. No link was found between tumor T-cell fraction and recurrence-free survival. Different pieces of the same tissue were used for each assay.

For this clone: Its antigen is unknown.

The repertoire was sequenced with immunoSEQ multiplex PCR; TCRdb's copy has only in-frame clones and lacks some. Among about 5,500 clones listed, around 82% were seen once. There are 16 residues in the CDR3. V shed 5 bases and J 5 bases; nucleotides not matched to a gene: 14. Germline CDR1 MNHNY, CDR2 SVGAGI (reference sequence). The rearrangement uses TRBV6-6 and TRBJ2-7, with TRBD1 identical over 8 bases. The TCR originated in a human donor with non-small cell lung cancer. Sequenced material: lung tumor tissue. The CDR3 sequence: CASSNTLGQGAHEQYF. In DNA form, the CDR3 reads TGTGCCAGCAGTAACACCCTCGGCCAGGGGGCCCACGAGCAGTACTTC.